The table lists the clone carrying this T cell receptor beta chain with a few counts. The target antigen is unknown. TCRdb reanalysed the reads using MiXCR and keeps one entry per CDR3 protein. The table lists hundreds of thousands of distinct CDR3 sequences, roughly 36% of them singletons. V was pared by 10 bases and J by 10 bases, with 20 bases between. Germline lookup yields CDR1 SGHVS and CDR2 FNYEAQ. The CDR3 runs 13 residues. The source of the sample is a study of T cell repertoires in cytomegalovirus infection. The study's findings and limits: CMV-specific TCR beta clonotypes restricted by HLA-C were the ones dominating the ex vivo response.

The chain joins TRBV7-6 to TRBJ2-1; D is unclear. Specimen: cultured PBMCs, collected from culture after CMV antigen stimulation. The origin of this receptor is a human donor in good health (CMV status not recorded). Some clones in this sample may be carry-over from other donors' samples. The chain's CDR3 is CATQRIYGREQFF. CDR3 DNA: TGTGCCACACAACGAATTTATGGCCGGGAGCAGTTCTTC.